The rows below give T cell receptor beta chains drawn from one sample of a study of blood T cell repertoires in COVID-19. Assay used: immunoSEQ multiplex PCR; TCRdb lists only in-frame clones, some missing. The table includes around 220,000 clones, 86% detected once. Sequencing input: peripheral blood. These receptors originate from a woman aged 45-65 years with COVID-19, enrolled during active disease. Both conserved end residues are part of each CDR3. Fields, in order: D gene, J gene, clone size, V gene, CDR3 protein, CDR3 DNA. A D gene is named only where the DNA matches it firmly. Expanded clones get a size class; other rows say once, few or many, or leave the size out.

TRBD2 TRBJ2-3 NA TRBV5-5 CASSGTSTDTQYF TGTGCCAGCAGCGGGACTAGTACAGATACGCAGTATTTT
NA TRBJ2-1 NA TRBV4-3 CASSQDPRGRADEQFF TGCGCCAGCAGCCAAGACCCAAGGGGGAGGGCGGATGAGCAGTTCTTC
NA TRBJ1-2 NA TRBV7-2 CASSLDREYYGYTF TGTGCCAGCAGCTTAGACAGGGAGTACTATGGCTACACCTTC
NA TRBJ2-2 NA TRBV11-3 CASRPREMDRNTGELFF TGTGCCAGCAGACCAAGAGAAATGGACAGAAACACCGGGGAGCTGTTTTTT
TRBD1 TRBJ1-4 NA TRBV4-3 CASSQEWAGTVNEKLFF TGCGCCAGCAGCCAAGAATGGGCGGGGACAGTTAATGAAAAACTGTTTTTT
NA TRBJ1-5 NA TRBV19 CASSEGTSQPQHF TGTGCCAGTAGTGAGGGGACATCCCAGCCCCAGCATTTT
NA TRBJ1-5 NA TRBV30 CAWSVEENQPQHF TGTGCCTGGAGTGTAGAAGAGAATCAGCCCCAGCATTTT
NA TRBJ2-1 few TRBV4-3 CASSQSRGAGWNEQFF TGCGCCAGCAGCCAAAGCCGGGGGGCGGGGTGGAATGAGCAGTTCTTC
NA TRBJ1-2 few TRBV7-2 CASSLAGVPNYGYTF TGTGCCAGCAGCTTAGCGGGAGTCCCTAACTATGGCTACACCTTC
TRBD2 TRBJ2-3 NA TRBV24-1 CATSDLAGDTQYF TGTGCCACCAGTGATTTAGCGGGGGATACGCAGTATTTT
TRBD2 TRBJ2-3 NA TRBV10-3 CAIKVTSGTDTQYF TGTGCCATCAAAGTAACTAGCGGCACAGATACGCAGTATTTT
TRBD1 TRBJ1-2 NA TRBV7-2 CASSIGQGLYGYTF TGTGCCAGCAGCATCGGACAGGGATTGTATGGCTACACCTTC
TRBD1 TRBJ2-4 once TRBV14 CASSRGQGNIQYF TGTGCCAGCAGCCGTGGACAGGGAAACATTCAGTACTTC
NA TRBJ2-7 once TRBV19 CASSPTDSSYEQYF TGTGCCAGTAGCCCCACGGACAGCTCCTACGAGCAGTACTTC
NA TRBJ2-1 few TRBV10-3 CAISAGDYNEQFF TGTGCCATCAGTGCGGGGGATTACAATGAGCAGTTCTTC
TRBD1 TRBJ2-6 NA TRBV30 CAWDRGYSGANVLTF TGTGCCTGGGACAGGGGCTATTCTGGGGCCAACGTCCTGACTTTC
TRBD1 TRBJ2-5 NA TRBV30 CAWSANRGLGQYF TGTGCCTGGAGTGCTAACAGGGGCTTGGGGCAGTACTTC
NA TRBJ1-6 NA TRBV11-3 CASSLSGPGLDSPLHF TGTGCCAGCAGCTTGTCTGGTCCGGGATTGGATTCACCCCTCCACTTT
NA TRBJ1-2 NA TRBV19 CASSLLTGRGYTF TGTGCCAGTAGTCTGTTGACCGGCAGGGGCTACACCTTC
TRBD2 TRBJ2-3 NA TRBV25-1 CASSVGSTSGGITDTQYF TGTGCCAGCAGTGTGGGGAGCACTAGCGGGGGGATCACAGATACGCAGTATTTT
NA TRBJ1-6 few TRBV15 CATRDSNSPLHF TGTGCCACCAGGGACAGTAATTCACCCCTCCACTTT
NA TRBJ2-7 NA TRBV6-5 CASHSDSYPYEQYF TGTGCCAGCCACTCGGACAGCTATCCCTACGAGCAGTACTTC
TRBD1 TRBJ2-2 few TRBV28 CASISGTATGELFF TGTGCCAGCATCTCCGGGACAGCAACCGGGGAGCTGTTTTTT
NA TRBJ1-1 NA TRBV10-3 CAITLRGGEGTEAFF TGTGCCATCACTCTCAGAGGGGGGGAGGGCACTGAAGCTTTCTTT
NA TRBJ1-1 NA TRBV5-5 CASSFTPRNTEAFF TGTGCCAGCAGCTTCACACCCAGGAACACTGAAGCTTTCTTT
TRBD1 TRBJ1-2 NA TRBV5-6 CASSLTRLTGLTF TGTGCCAGCAGCTTGACCCGACTGACAGGGCTCACCTTC
NA TRBJ2-2 NA TRBV7-9 CASSLAQVVTGGLFF TGTGCCAGCAGCTTAGCACAGGTCGTGACCGGGGGGCTGTTTTTT
NA TRBJ1-2 NA TRBV6-8 CAKRGDGYTF TGTGCAAAGCGGGGGGATGGCTACACCTTC
NA TRBJ1-5 NA TRBV15 CATSSPVTGRVGPQHF TGTGCCACCAGCTCTCCCGTGACAGGTCGAGTAGGACCCCAGCATTTT
NA TRBJ2-7 NA TRBV24-1 CATSDSGGTYEQYF TGTGCCACCAGTGATTCAGGGGGGACCTACGAGCAGTACTTC
TRBD2 TRBJ2-1 once TRBV27 CASIAASGNNEQFF TGTGCCAGCATAGCGGCTAGCGGAAACAATGAGCAGTTCTTC
TRBD1 TRBJ1-5 NA TRBV6-5 CASSLQGPRQPQHF TGTGCCAGCAGTCTACAGGGGCCCCGACAGCCCCAGCATTTT
NA TRBJ2-7 few TRBV11-3 CASSLGTTDLGEQYF TGTGCCAGCAGCTTAGGGACAACTGACCTAGGCGAGCAGTACTTC
NA TRBJ1-5 NA TRBV6-5 CASRGQPQHF TGTGCCAGCCGCGGGCAGCCCCAGCATTTT
TRBD1 TRBJ2-1 NA TRBV5-1 CASSLSGGVFNEQFF TGCGCCAGCAGCTTGTCAGGGGGAGTTTTCAATGAGCAGTTCTTC
NA TRBJ2-5 NA TRBV6-5 CASSPTRIAKETQYF TGTGCCAGCAGCCCCACAAGGATAGCAAAAGAGACCCAGTACTTC
NA TRBJ2-2 NA TRBV6-6 CASSRSGAITGELFF TGTGCCAGCAGTCGATCCGGTGCCATCACCGGGGAGCTGTTTTTT
NA TRBJ1-4 once TRBV18 CASSPPRATNEKLFF TGTGCCAGCTCACCTCCCCGGGCAACTAATGAAAAACTGTTTTTT
NA TRBJ1-2 NA TRBV11-2 CASSLVGGPSYGYTF TGTGCCAGCAGCTTAGTGGGGGGGCCGTCCTATGGCTACACCTTC
TRBD2 TRBJ2-5 NA TRBV5-4 CASRSGTSVTQYF TGTGCCAGCAGATCCGGGACTAGCGTGACCCAGTACTTC
NA TRBJ1-2 once TRBV29-1 CSATPQGGDGYTF TGCAGCGCCACCCCGCAGGGAGGGGATGGCTACACCTTC
NA TRBJ2-3 NA TRBV20-1 CSAYRDSEQYF TGCAGTGCTTACCGGGACTCAGAGCAGTATTTT
NA TRBJ1-4 NA TRBV7-8 CASSLGLAAFNEKLFF TGTGCCAGCAGCTTAGGACTGGCAGCCTTTAATGAAAAACTGTTTTTT
NA TRBJ1-2 NA TRBV7-9 CASSFGEGNYGYTF TGTGCCAGCAGCTTCGGGGAGGGGAACTATGGCTACACCTTC
NA TRBJ1-1 NA TRBV6-2/TRBV6-3 CASSYSFSSNTEAFF TGTGCCAGCAGTTACTCGTTCTCCTCGAACACTGAAGCTTTCTTT
TRBD1 TRBJ1-2 NA TRBV30 CAWIVTGTGIYGYTF TGTGCCTGGATCGTTACCGGGACAGGGATTTATGGCTACACCTTC
TRBD1 TRBJ1-6 NA TRBV11-2 CASSNRQGNSPLHF TGTGCCAGCTCAAATCGACAGGGTAATTCACCCCTCCACTTT
TRBD1 TRBJ1-2 NA TRBV6-2/TRBV6-3 CASSRDRSYGYTF TGTGCCAGCAGTCGGGACAGAAGCTATGGCTACACCTTC
NA TRBJ1-5 NA TRBV28 CASKGLNSNQPQHF TGTGCCAGCAAAGGACTAAATAGCAATCAGCCCCAGCATTTT
TRBD2 TRBJ2-3 NA TRBV28 CAGSSGGPDTQYF TGTGCCGGTTCTAGCGGGGGCCCGGATACGCAGTATTTT